The entry that follows covers one T cell receptor beta chain sequence. Its antigen is as yet unknown. At one end the junction does not follow the germline gene, possibly because of a read error. Here immunoSEQ multiplex PCR was the method, and the copy in TCRdb shows in-frame clones only, minus some. The data hold roughly 2,300,000 clones, with roughly 92% observed a single time. These data come from a study of shared clonotypes between healthy human individuals. Germline CDR1 reads LNHNV; CDR2 reads YYDKDF (reference sequence). The CDR3 is 13 residues long. Study findings and constraints: Larger estimated richness was generally recorded for naive subsets relative to memory subsets.

The sample comprised naive CD4+ T cells from PBMCs. Subset denoted: CD45RA+ positively selected. The TCR was taken from a man in his late teens or twenties in good health. Some clones in this sample may be carry-over from other donors' samples. The chain uses TRBV15 and TRBJ1-1; weak D call: TRBD1 (5 bases). The CDR3 DNA reads TGTGCCACCAGCAGAGATATGGGGGGGTCCAGCCTTTTT. Translating gives CATSRDMGGSSLF.